The entry below describes one T cell receptor (beta chain). These data belong to a study of blood T cell repertoires in COVID-19. Per the germline V gene, CDR1 is MNHEY and CDR2 is SMNVEV (reference sequence). The CDR3 has 16 residues. V shed 1 base and J shed 5 bases, with 15 bases lying between them. Only in-frame clones appear in the TCRdb table, and some are missing; sequencing was by immunoSEQ multiplex PCR. Found here are approximately 170,000 clones, 90% to 95% of them singletons; the top ten hold roughly 1.9%. V gene TRBV27 combines with J gene TRBJ1-5, with D perhaps TRBD1 (6 bases). Source material: peripheral blood. This receptor was taken from an older woman with COVID-19, enrolled during active disease. This chain's CDR3 is CASSLFGGAADQPQHF. The CDR3 DNA sequence: TGTGCCAGCAGTTTATTTGGGGGCGCGGCGGATCAGCCCCAGCATTTT.